Listed here are 9 T cell receptor beta chains from one sample, sequenced in a study of T cell repertoires in cytomegalovirus infection. No antigen is known for these receptors. Using its own MiXCR run on the reads, TCRdb lists one record per CDR3 protein. The top ten clones hold around 15% of a sample with approximately 990,000 distinct CDR3 sequences, roughly a third of them seen once. Sequencing was performed on cultured CD8+ T cells from PBMCs, taken from culture after CMV antigen stimulation. These receptors came from a human donor in good health (CMV status not recorded). Some clones in this sample may be carry-over from other donors' samples.

The rearrangement joins TRBV29-1 to TRBJ2-2, with unresolved D. Germline CDR1 reads SQVTM; CDR2 reads ANQGSEA. This CDR3 contains 13 residues. V lost 2 bases, J lost 0 bases, and 4 bases lay in between. CDR3 DNA: TGCAGCGTTGAACTAACGAACACCGGGGAGCTGTTTTTT. Translation gives CSVELTNTGELFF.

The chain is built from TRBV27 and TRBJ2-1; TRBD2 might be the D (5 bases). Trimming cost V 0 bases and J 10 bases, with 13 bases left between them. The germline V gene encodes CDR1 MNHEY and CDR2 SMNVEV (reference sequence). This CDR3 has 14 amino acids. CDR3 loop: CASSLSEHTREQFF. CDR3 DNA sequence: TGTGCCAGCAGTTTATCGGAACACACTAGGGAGCAGTTCTTC.

This clonotype has only a few counts. The chain couples TRBV27 to TRBJ2-5, with a possible D match to TRBD2 (5 bases). The CDR3 totals 15 residues. V was clipped by 2 bases and J by 2 bases, with 12 bases between them. The germline CDR1 and CDR2 sequences are MNHEY and SMNVEV (reference sequence). CDR3 amino acids: CASSLRSRAQETQYF. The CDR3 DNA reads TGTGCCAGCAGTTTAAGGTCGCGGGCTCAAGAGACCCAGTACTTC.

This clonotype turned up a few times. The J gene is TRBJ2-4, the V gene TRBV4-1; D is possibly TRBD1 (7 bases). Germline V gene data show CDR1 as MGHRA and CDR2 as YSYEKL. The V and J ends lost 3 bases and 5 bases respectively, with 14 bases between them. The CDR3 totals 15 residues. This CDR3 reads CASSQDGGTENIQYF. The CDR3 region has the DNA TGCGCCAGCAGCCAGGATGGCGGGACAGAAAACATTCAGTACTTC.

The chain links TRBV6-1 to TRBJ1-6; possible D gene TRBD1, 5 bases. In germline, CDR1 is MNHNS, CDR2 SASEGT. V was cut by 6 bases and J by 13 bases, with 19 bases left in between. CDR3 length: 14 amino acids. The CDR3 DNA reads as TGTGCCAGCAGCGACAGACCCCGATCGGAGCCCCTCCACTTT. Translation gives CASSDRPRSEPLHF.

The chain combines TRBV15 with TRBJ2-7, with 9 positions matching TRBD2. This CDR3 has 17 amino acids. J was trimmed by 3 bases and V by 0 bases; bases with no gene match: 9. CDR1 is LNHNV and CDR2 is YYDKDF in the germline V gene (reference sequence). The CDR3 is CATSRDNRGLAFYEQYF. The DNA for the CDR3 is TGTGCCACCAGCAGAGATAACAGGGGACTAGCCTTCTACGAGCAGTACTTC.

The rearrangement links TRBV4-1 to TRBJ1-5; 10 bases map to TRBD1. The V gene end was trimmed by 1 base and the J gene end by 6 bases; junction bases not matched to a gene: 3. The CDR3 totals 15 residues. Looked up from germline, CDR1 is MGHRA and CDR2 is YSYEKL. The CDR3: CASSQGQGAGQPQHF. CDR3 in DNA: TGCGCCAGCAGCCAAGGACAGGGGGCTGGTCAGCCCCAGCATTTT.

This chain links TRBV27 with TRBJ2-5; D remains unclear. V was clipped by 5 bases and J by 4 bases, with 11 bases between them. CDR1 is MNHEY, CDR2 SMNVEV, per germline (reference sequence). The CDR3 totals 13 residues. The DNA for the CDR3 is TGTGCCAGCAGTCTTAACAACGGAGAGACCCAGTACTTC. Protein: CASSLNNGETQYF.

The chain employs TRBV5-1 and TRBJ1-2, with D possibly being TRBD1 (5 bases). Trimming shortened V by 0 bases and J by 2 bases, and 11 bases separated the two germline ends. Germline CDR1 and CDR2: SGHRS and YFSETQ. CDR3 length: 15 residues. CDR3: CASSLDGGLNYGYTF. CDR3 bases: TGCGCCAGCAGCTTGGATGGGGGTCTCAACTATGGCTACACCTTC. Full variable domain (rest looked up from reference TRBV5-1 and TRBJ1-2): KAGVTQTPRYLIKTRGQQVTLSCSPISGHRSVSWYQQTPGQGLQFLFEYFSETQRNKGNFPGRFSGRQFSNSRSEMNVSTLELGDSALYLCASSLDGGLNYGYTFGSGTRLTVV.